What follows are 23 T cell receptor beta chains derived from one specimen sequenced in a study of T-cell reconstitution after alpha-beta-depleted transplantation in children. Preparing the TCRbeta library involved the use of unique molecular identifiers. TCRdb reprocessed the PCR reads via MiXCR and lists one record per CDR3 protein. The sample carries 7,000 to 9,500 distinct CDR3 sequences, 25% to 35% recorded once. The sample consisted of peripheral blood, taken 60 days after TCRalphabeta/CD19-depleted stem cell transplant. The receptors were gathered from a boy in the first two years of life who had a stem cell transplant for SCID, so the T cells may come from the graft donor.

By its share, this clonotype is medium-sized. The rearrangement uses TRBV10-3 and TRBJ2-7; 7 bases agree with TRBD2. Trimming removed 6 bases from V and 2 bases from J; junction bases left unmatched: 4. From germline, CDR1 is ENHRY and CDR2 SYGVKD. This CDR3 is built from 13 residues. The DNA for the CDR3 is TGTGCCATCAGAAGGACTAGGGCCTACGAGCAGTACTTC. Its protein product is CAIRRTRAYEQYF.

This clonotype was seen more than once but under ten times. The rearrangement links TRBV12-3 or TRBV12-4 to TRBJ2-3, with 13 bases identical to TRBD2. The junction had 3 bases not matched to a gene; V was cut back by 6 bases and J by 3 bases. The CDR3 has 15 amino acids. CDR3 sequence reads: CASSSGLAGTDTQYF. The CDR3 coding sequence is TGTGCCAGCAGCTCGGGACTAGCGGGAACAGATACGCAGTATTTT.

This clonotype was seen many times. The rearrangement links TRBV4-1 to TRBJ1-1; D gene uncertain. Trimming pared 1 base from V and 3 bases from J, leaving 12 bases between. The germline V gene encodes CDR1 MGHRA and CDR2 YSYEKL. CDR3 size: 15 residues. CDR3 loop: CASSQGGGRHTEAFF. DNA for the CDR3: TGCGCCAGCAGCCAAGGAGGTGGGAGGCACACTGAAGCTTTCTTT.

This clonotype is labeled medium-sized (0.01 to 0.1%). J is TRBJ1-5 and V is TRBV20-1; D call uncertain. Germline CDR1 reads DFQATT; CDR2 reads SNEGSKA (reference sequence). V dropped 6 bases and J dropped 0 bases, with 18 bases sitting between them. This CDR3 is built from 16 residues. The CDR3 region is CSASPGVNYSNQPQHF. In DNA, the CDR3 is TGCAGTGCAAGCCCGGGAGTAAATTATAGCAATCAGCCCCAGCATTTT.

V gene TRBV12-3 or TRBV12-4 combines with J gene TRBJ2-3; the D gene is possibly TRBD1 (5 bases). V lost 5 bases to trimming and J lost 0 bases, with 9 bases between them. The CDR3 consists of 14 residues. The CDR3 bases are TGTGCCAGCAGTGCAACAGGAAGCACAGATACGCAGTATTTT. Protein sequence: CASSATGSTDTQYF.

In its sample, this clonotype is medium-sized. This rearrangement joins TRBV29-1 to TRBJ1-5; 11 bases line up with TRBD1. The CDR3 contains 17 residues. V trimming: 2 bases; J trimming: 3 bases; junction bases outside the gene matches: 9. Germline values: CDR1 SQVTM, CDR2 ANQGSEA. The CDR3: CSVERWGTGGLNQPQHF. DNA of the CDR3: TGCAGCGTTGAAAGATGGGGGACAGGGGGTCTCAATCAGCCCCAGCATTTT.

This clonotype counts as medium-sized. CDR3 loop: CASRHHPGQGYNEQFF. The CDR3 nucleotides are TGTGCCAGCAGACATCATCCGGGACAGGGATACAATGAGCAGTTCTTC. The V call is TRBV6-5, the J call TRBJ2-1; 9 bases are shared with TRBD1. The CDR3 consists of 16 residues. The V gene's germline CDR1 is MNHEY and CDR2 SVGAGI. Trimming removed 6 bases from V and 4 bases from J; junction bases left unmatched: 10.

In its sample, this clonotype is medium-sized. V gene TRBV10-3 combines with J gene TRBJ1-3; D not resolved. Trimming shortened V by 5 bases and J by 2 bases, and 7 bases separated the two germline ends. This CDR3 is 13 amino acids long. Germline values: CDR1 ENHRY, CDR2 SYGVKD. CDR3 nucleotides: TGTGCCATCAGTTTCCACACTGGAAACACCATATATTTT. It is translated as CAISFHTGNTIYF.

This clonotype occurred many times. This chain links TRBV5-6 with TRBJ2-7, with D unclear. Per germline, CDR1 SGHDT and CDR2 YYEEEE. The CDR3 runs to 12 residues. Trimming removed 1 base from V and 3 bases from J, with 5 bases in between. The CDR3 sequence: CASSLIVYEQYF. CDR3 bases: TGTGCCAGCAGCTTGATAGTCTACGAGCAGTACTTC.

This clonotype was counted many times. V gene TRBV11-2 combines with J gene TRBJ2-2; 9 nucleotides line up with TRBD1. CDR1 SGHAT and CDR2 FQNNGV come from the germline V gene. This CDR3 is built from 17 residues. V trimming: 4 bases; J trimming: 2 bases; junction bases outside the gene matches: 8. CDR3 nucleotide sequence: TGTGCCAGCAGCTCAGTCCGGGACAGGGTTAACACCGGGGAGCTGTTTTTT. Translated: CASSSVRDRVNTGELFF.

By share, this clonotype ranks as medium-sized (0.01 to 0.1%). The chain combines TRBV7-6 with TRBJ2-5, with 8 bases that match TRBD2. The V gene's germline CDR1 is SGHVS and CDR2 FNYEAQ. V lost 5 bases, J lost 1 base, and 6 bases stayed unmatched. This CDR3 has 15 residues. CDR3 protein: CASSPVAGFQETQYF. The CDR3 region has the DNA TGTGCCAGCAGCCCCGTAGCGGGGTTCCAAGAGACCCAGTACTTC.

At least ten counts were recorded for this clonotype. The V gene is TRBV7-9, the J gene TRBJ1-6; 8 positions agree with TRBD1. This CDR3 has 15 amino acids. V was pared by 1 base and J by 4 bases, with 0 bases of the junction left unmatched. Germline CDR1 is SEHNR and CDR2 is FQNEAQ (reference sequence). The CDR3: CASSLGDRYNSPLHF. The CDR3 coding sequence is TGTGCCAGCAGCTTAGGGGACAGGTATAATTCACCCCTCCACTTT. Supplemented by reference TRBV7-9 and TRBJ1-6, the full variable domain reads DTGVSQNPRHKITKRGQNVTFRCDPISEHNRLYWYRQTLGQGPEFLTYFQNEAQLEKSRLLSDRFSAERPKGSFSTLEIQRTEQGDSAMYLCASSLGDRYNSPLHFGNGTRLTVT.

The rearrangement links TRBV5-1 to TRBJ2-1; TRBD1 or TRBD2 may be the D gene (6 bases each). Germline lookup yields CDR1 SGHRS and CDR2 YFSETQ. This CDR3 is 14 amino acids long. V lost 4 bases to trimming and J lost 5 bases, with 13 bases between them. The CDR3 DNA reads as TGCGCCAGCAGCAGGGGGGCGGCAAACAATGAGCAGTTCTTC. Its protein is CASSRGAANNEQFF.

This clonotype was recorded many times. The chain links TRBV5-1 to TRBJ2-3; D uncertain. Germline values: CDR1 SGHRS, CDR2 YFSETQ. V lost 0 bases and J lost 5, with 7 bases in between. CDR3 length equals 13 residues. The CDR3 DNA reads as TGCGCCAGCAGCTTGGGGTTACTAGATACGCAGTATTTT. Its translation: CASSLGLLDTQYF.

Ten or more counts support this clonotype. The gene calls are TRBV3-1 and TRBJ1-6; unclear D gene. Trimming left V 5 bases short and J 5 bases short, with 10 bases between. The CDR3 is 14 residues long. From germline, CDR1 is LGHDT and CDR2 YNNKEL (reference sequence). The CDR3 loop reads CASSTLPDNSPLHF. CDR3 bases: TGTGCCAGCAGCACTCTTCCTGATAATTCACCCCTCCACTTT.

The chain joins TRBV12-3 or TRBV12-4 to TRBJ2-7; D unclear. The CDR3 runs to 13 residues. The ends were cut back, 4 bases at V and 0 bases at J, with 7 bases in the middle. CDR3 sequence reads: CASSSPLSYEQYF. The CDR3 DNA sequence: TGTGCCAGCAGTTCTCCTCTCTCCTACGAGCAGTACTTC.

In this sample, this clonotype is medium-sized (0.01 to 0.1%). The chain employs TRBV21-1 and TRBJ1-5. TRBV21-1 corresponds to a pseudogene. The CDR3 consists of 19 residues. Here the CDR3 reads CASSKGETPANYSNQPQHF. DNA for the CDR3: TGTGCCAGCAGCAAAGGGGAAACACCCGCAAATTATAGCAATCAGCCCCAGCATTTT.

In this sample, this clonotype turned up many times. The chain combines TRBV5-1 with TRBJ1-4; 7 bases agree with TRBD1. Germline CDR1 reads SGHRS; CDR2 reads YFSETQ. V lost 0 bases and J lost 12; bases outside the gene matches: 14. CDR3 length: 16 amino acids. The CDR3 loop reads CASSLATHRGGGELFF. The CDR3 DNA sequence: TGCGCCAGCAGCTTGGCAACCCACAGGGGCGGTGGTGAACTGTTTTTT.

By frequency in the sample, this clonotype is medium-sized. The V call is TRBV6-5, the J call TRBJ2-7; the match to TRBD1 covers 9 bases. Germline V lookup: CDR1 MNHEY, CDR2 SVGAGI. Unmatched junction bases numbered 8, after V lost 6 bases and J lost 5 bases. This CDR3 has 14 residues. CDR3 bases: TGTGCCAGCAGCCCTTGGGGACAGGGCCACGAGCAGTACTTC. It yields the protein CASSPWGQGHEQYF.

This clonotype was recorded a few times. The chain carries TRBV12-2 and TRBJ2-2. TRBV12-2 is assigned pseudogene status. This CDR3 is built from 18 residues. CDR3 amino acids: CASRLRPPGAANTGELFF. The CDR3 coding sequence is TGTGCAAGTCGCTTGAGACCCCCGGGGGCCGCGAACACCGGGGAGCTGTTTTTT.

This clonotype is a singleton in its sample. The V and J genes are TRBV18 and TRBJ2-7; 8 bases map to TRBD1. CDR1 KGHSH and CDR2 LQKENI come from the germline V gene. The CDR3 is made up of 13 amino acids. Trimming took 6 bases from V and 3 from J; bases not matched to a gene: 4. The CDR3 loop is CASSDRVNYEQYF. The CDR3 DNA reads TGTGCCAGCTCGGACAGGGTTAACTACGAGCAGTACTTC.

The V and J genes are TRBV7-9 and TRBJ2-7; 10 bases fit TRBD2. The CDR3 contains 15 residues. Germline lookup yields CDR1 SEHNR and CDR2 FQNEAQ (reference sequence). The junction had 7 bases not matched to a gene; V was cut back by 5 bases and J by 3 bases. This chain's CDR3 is CASSQGLANLYEQYF. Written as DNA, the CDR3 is TGTGCCAGCAGCCAGGGACTAGCGAACCTCTACGAGCAGTACTTC.

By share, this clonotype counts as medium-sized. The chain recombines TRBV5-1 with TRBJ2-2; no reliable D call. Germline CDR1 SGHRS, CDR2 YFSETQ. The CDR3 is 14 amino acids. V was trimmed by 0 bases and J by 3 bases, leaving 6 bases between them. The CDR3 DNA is TGCGCCAGCAGCTTGGTTCCTCACACCGGGGAGCTGTTTTTT. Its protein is CASSLVPHTGELFF.